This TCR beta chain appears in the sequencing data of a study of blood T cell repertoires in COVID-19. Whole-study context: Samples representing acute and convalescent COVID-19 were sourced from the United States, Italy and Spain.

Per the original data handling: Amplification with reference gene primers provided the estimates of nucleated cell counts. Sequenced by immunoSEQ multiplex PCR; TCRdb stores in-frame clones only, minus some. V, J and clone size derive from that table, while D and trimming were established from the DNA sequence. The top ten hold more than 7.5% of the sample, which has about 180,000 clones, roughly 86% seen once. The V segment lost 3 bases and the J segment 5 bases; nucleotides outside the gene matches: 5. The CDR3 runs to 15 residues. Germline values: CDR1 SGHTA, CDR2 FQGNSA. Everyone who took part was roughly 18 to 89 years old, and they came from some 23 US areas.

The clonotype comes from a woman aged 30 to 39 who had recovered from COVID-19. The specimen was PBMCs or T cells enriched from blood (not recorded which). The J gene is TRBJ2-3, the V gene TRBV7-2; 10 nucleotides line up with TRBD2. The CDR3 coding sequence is TGTGCCAGCAGCTTTCTCCTAGCGGGAGAAGATACGCAGTATTTT. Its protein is CASSFLLAGEDTQYF.